These 25 T cell receptor beta chains came from one sample sequenced in a study of OX40 agonist ivuxolimab in advanced cancers. The repertoire was sequenced with immunoSEQ multiplex PCR; TCRdb's copy has only in-frame clones and lacks some. The profile shows tens of thousands of clones, just over 85% of them singletons. The sample was CD4+ or CD8+ T cells sorted from blood, taken in a trial of the OX40 agonist ivuxolimab. Every receptor here comes from an adult with an advanced solid tumor such as melanoma, head and neck, liver or kidney cancer.

The chain links TRBV10-3 to TRBJ1-1, with 10 nucleotides matching TRBD1. Germline trimming cut 6 bases from V and 3 bases from J; bases unmatched to any gene: 1. CDR3 length: 13 residues. Germline V gene data show CDR1 as ENHRY and CDR2 as SYGVKD. CDR3 amino acids: CAIRGQGDTEAFF. The CDR3 DNA sequence: TGTGCCATCAGAGGACAGGGGGACACTGAAGCTTTCTTT.

V gene TRBV27 combines with J gene TRBJ1-2, with TRBD1 matching over 7 bases. Unmatched junction bases numbered 6, after V lost 6 bases and J lost 5 bases. The CDR3 covers 13 residues. CDR1 is MNHEY and CDR2 is SMNVEV in the germline V gene (reference sequence). CDR3 bases: TGTGCCAGCAGAAAGACAGGGTTGTATGGCTACACCTTC. Residues: CASRKTGLYGYTF.

In its sample, this clone was seen a few times. The V gene is TRBV5-6, the J gene TRBJ2-2; D not certain. Germline assignment: CDR1 SGHDT and CDR2 YYEEEE. The CDR3 covers 15 residues. With 2 bases removed from V and 4 bases from J, the gap between germline ends came to 12 bases. Written as DNA, the CDR3 is TGTGCCAGCAGCTTCGGCTTAAGGGCCACCGGGGAGCTGTTTTTT. It yields the protein CASSFGLRATGELFF. Complete variable domain (other parts from reference TRBV5-6 and TRBJ2-2): DAGVTQSPTHLIKTRGQQVTLRCSPKSGHDTVSWYQQALGQGPQFIFQYYEEEERQRGNFPDRFSGHQFPNYSSELNVNALLLGDSALYLCASSFGLRATGELFFGEGSRLTVL.

The chain joins TRBV28 to TRBJ2-1, with TRBD2 matching over 9 bases. The CDR3 has 16 amino acids. V shed 1 base and J 7 bases; nucleotides not matched to a gene: 8. Germline V gene lookup returns CDR1 MDHEN and CDR2 SYDVKM. CDR3 amino acids: CASSLSSVAGANEQFF. The CDR3 DNA sequence: TGTGCCAGCAGTTTATCGTCGGTAGCGGGGGCTAATGAGCAGTTCTTC.

This clone has only a few counts. The chain uses TRBV5-6 and TRBJ2-1, with a possible D match to TRBD2 (6 bases). The V end lost 4 bases, the J end lost 9 bases, and 8 bases lay between the germline ends. Germline lookup yields CDR1 SGHDT and CDR2 YYEEEE. The CDR3 length is 11 residues. In DNA, the CDR3 is TGTGCCAGCAGCACCGGGAGTGAGCAGTTCTTC. This sequence encodes CASSTGSEQFF.

This clone was seen once. This sequence joins TRBV6-5 and TRBJ1-1, with D uncertain. Germline CDR1 is MNHEY and CDR2 is SVGAGI. The CDR3 is 14 amino acids. Trimming took 2 bases from V and 1 from J, leaving 8 bases between them. CDR3 coding DNA: TGTGCCAGCAGTTACAGTGAAGGGAACACTGAAGCTTTCTTT. Amino acids: CASSYSEGNTEAFF.

The gene calls are TRBV5-1 and TRBJ2-7; TRBD1 agrees at 9 bases. The germline V gene encodes CDR1 SGHRS and CDR2 YFSETQ. The CDR3 covers 17 residues. Germline trimming cut 4 bases from V and 0 bases from J; bases unmatched to any gene: 11. In nucleotides, the CDR3 is TGCGCCAGCAGCAAACACCGGACAGGGGTGGGCTCCTACGAGCAGTACTTC. This codes for CASSKHRTGVGSYEQYF.

The rearrangement uses TRBV19 and TRBJ1-4; perhaps TRBD1 as D (6 bases). This CDR3 has 16 residues. Between the trimmed V and J ends, which lost 3 bases and 8 bases, there was a span of 19 bases. Germline V gene sequence: CDR1 LNHDA, CDR2 SQIVND (reference sequence). In DNA form, the CDR3 reads TGTGCCAGTAGTATCCGCGACAGGCCGGGCCGCGAAAAACTGTTTTTT. Translating it yields CASSIRDRPGREKLFF.

The V call is TRBV2, the J call TRBJ1-2, with D unresolved. This CDR3 contains 11 residues. V lost 5 bases, J lost 5 bases, and 6 bases lay in between. Germline V gene sequence: CDR1 SNHLY, CDR2 FYNNEI. DNA for the CDR3: TGTGCCAGCAGTCCCCTATATGGCTACACCTTC. Translating gives CASSPLYGYTF.

The chain recombines TRBV2 with TRBJ1-4; D unclear. V lost 6 bases to trimming and J lost 5 bases, with 16 bases between them. CDR1 is SNHLY, CDR2 FYNNEI, per germline. The CDR3 extends over 15 amino acids. The CDR3 coding sequence is TGTGCCAGCAGGCCCGGACCGCTGGGGAATGAAAAACTGTTTTTT. It translates to CASRPGPLGNEKLFF.

This chain connects TRBV25-1 to TRBJ2-3; D uncertain. Deletions cut 6 bases from V and 7 bases from J, with 17 bases between. The CDR3 runs 14 residues. The V gene's germline CDR1 is MGHDK and CDR2 SYGVNS. The CDR3 spells CASRDGAPPHTQYF. The DNA for the CDR3 is TGTGCCAGCAGAGACGGCGCCCCCCCCCATACGCAGTATTTT.

The rearrangement joins TRBV5-1 to TRBJ2-1; 9 bases fit TRBD2. Germline V gene sequence: CDR1 SGHRS, CDR2 YFSETQ. J was trimmed by 2 bases and V by 0 bases; bases with no gene match: 0. There are 15 residues in the CDR3. The CDR3 nucleotides read TGCGCCAGCAGCTTGGCTAGCGGGGCCTACAATGAGCAGTTCTTC. Its protein product is CASSLASGAYNEQFF.

This clone was seen only once. This chain joins TRBV18 and TRBJ2-2; 7 bases line up with TRBD2. This CDR3 comprises 16 residues. Looked up from germline, CDR1 is KGHSH and CDR2 is LQKENI. V trimming: 4 bases; J trimming: 4 bases; junction bases outside the gene matches: 9. In nucleotides, the CDR3 is TGTGCCAGCTCACAAAGGCTAGCGGCCGCCACCGGGGAGCTGTTTTTT. Protein product: CASSQRLAAATGELFF.

V usage is TRBV5-1 and J usage is TRBJ1-3, with TRBD1 identical over 8 bases. V shed 2 bases and J 4 bases; nucleotides not matched to a gene: 8. There are 16 residues in the CDR3. Germline V gene sequence: CDR1 SGHRS, CDR2 YFSETQ. The chain's CDR3 is CASSFQLQGDGNTIYF. The CDR3 bases are TGCGCCAGCAGCTTCCAATTACAGGGGGACGGAAACACCATATATTTT. The variable domain in full, with the rest retrieved from reference TRBV5-1 and TRBJ1-3, is KAGVTQTPRYLIKTRGQQVTLSCSPISGHRSVSWYQQTPGQGLQFLFEYFSETQRNKGNFPGRFSGRQFSNSRSEMNVSTLELGDSALYLCASSFQLQGDGNTIYFGEGSWLTVV.

The chain is built from TRBV7-8 and TRBJ2-3, with TRBD2 matching 13 bases. Unmatched junction bases numbered 5, after V lost 4 bases and J lost 1 base. CDR1 and CDR2 from the germline V gene are SGHVS and FQNEAQ. The CDR3 length is 17 residues. The CDR3 DNA reads as TGTGCCAGCAGCTCTAGACTAGCGGGGGGCCGCACAGATACGCAGTATTTT. Protein: CASSSRLAGGRTDTQYF.

DNA for the CDR3: TGTGCCAGCAGTTACTCCCAGGGAGCCACCAATCAGCCCCAGCATTTT. Translated, it gives CASSYSQGATNQPQHF. This rearrangement joins TRBV6-6 to TRBJ1-5, with D tentatively TRBD1 (5 bases). This CDR3 has 16 residues. The ends were cut back, 0 bases at V and 3 bases at J, with 12 bases in the middle. The germline CDR1 and CDR2 sequences are MNHNY and SVGAGI (reference sequence).

The genes are TRBV7-9 and TRBJ1-2; perhaps TRBD1 as D (6 bases). V was trimmed by 4 bases and J by 5 bases, leaving 23 bases between them. CDR3 length equals 17 residues. CDR1 is SEHNR, CDR2 FQNEAQ, per germline (reference sequence). CDR3 coding DNA: TGTGCCAGCAGCTACCCCAGGGGTGGGGGGCGCTGGTATGGCTACACCTTC. It specifies CASSYPRGGGRWYGYTF.

The chain carries TRBV2 and TRBJ2-3, with 12 bases lining up with TRBD2. Germline lookup yields CDR1 SNHLY and CDR2 FYNNEI. With 8 bases clipped from V and 4 bases from J, the junction kept 4 bases outside the gene matches. The CDR3 loop spans 14 amino acids. CDR3 bases: TGTGCCAGCCGACTAGCGGGGGAGTCAGATACGCAGTATTTT. Protein sequence: CASRLAGESDTQYF.

The chain uses TRBV9 and TRBJ1-3; the D gene is possibly TRBD1 (5 bases). There are 14 residues in the CDR3. V was trimmed by 8 bases and J by 3 bases, leaving 15 bases between them. CDR1 and CDR2 (germline): SGDLS, YYNGEE. CDR3 DNA sequence: TGTGCCAGTGGCCCCACGGGGGATGGAAACACCATATATTTT. Amino acid sequence: CASGPTGDGNTIYF.

The chain is built from TRBV4-2 and TRBJ2-7; 10 nucleotides match TRBD2. The J segment lost 2 bases and the V segment lost 4 bases, leaving 11 bases of the junction unmatched. CDR1 and CDR2 from the germline V gene are LGHNA and YNFKEQ. The CDR3 covers 17 residues. The CDR3 here is CASSLRLAGEAPYEQYF. The CDR3, as DNA: TGTGCCAGCAGCCTACGCCTAGCGGGAGAAGCACCCTACGAGCAGTACTTC.

V gene TRBV2 combines with J gene TRBJ1-1, with D unclear. Germline-derived CDR1 and CDR2 are SNHLY and FYNNEI. Trimming pared 4 bases from V and 11 bases from J, leaving 14 bases between. The length of the CDR3 is 12 residues. CDR3 nucleotide sequence: TGTGCCAGCAGTGTAGGACCCGGGCCGGCTTTCTTT. Its protein product is CASSVGPGPAFF.

Turning to this clone: A read error may produce the germline difference seen at one junction end. This chain's CDR3 is CASSLDSRTGNTIYF. For the CDR3, the DNA is TGCGCCAGCAGTTTGGACAGCCGAACTGGAAACACCATATATTTT. This chain joins TRBV5-1 and TRBJ1-3, with TRBD1 as a possible D gene (6 bases). Per germline, CDR1 SGHRS and CDR2 YFSETQ. The CDR3 loop spans 15 amino acids.

V is TRBV7-9 and J is TRBJ2-5; D perhaps matches TRBD1 (6 bases). CDR1 is SEHNR and CDR2 is FQNEAQ in the germline V gene (reference sequence). CDR3 size: 15 residues. Deletions cut 5 bases from V and 3 bases from J, with 16 bases between. CDR3 nucleotides: TGTGCCAGCAGCCCAGGTTGGACAGTTAAAGAGACCCAGTACTTC. Translation gives CASSPGWTVKETQYF.

V gene TRBV6-5 combines with J gene TRBJ1-6; 7 bases fit TRBD1. Looked up from germline, CDR1 is MNHEY and CDR2 is SVGAGI. This CDR3 is built from 15 residues. J was trimmed by 7 bases and V by 2 bases; bases with no gene match: 5. The CDR3 reads CASSYDRARNSPLHF. For the CDR3, the DNA is TGTGCCAGCAGTTACGACAGGGCCCGAAATTCACCCCTCCACTTT.

The V gene is TRBV14, the J gene TRBJ1-5; weak D call: TRBD1 (6 bases). Germline V lookup: CDR1 SGHDN, CDR2 FVKESK. The CDR3 length is 19 residues. V dropped 3 bases and J dropped 0 bases, with 21 bases sitting between them. The CDR3 nucleotides are TGTGCCAGCAGCCATGTTTCCCAGGGGCTGGGTCGTAGCAATCAGCCCCAGCATTTT. This codes for CASSHVSQGLGRSNQPQHF.